These 19 T cell receptor beta chains share one sample of origin, sequenced in a study of T-cell memory formation after mild COVID-19 (dated by TCRdb to the early 2020s). The library was prepared using 5' RACE. The sample was run on an Illumina NovaSeq 6000. The public reads were reanalyzed by TCRdb: fastp trimming at Q25, MiXCR alignment, in-frame beta chains only. Identical CDR3 proteins give one entry, which carries the most common genes and DNA. For this sample there are 250,000 to 300,000 distinct CDR3 sequences; roughly 15% appear just once. The ten largest account for 20% to 25% of the sample. Input material: PBMCs or a T cell subset sorted from them (not recorded which). All receptors come from a man between 18 and 35 years old who had mild COVID-19 (a few samples of this study predate the infection). The sample titles of this study are shuffled in the database, so cell type and time point are left out; the donor was told from shared clones.

The chain employs TRBV12-3 or TRBV12-4 and TRBJ2-1, with D uncertain. Trimming removed 3 bases at V and 12 bases at J, with 9 bases between. The CDR3 is 11 amino acids. This CDR3 reads CASSLGFGQFF. The CDR3 DNA follows: TGTGCCAGCAGTTTGGGATTTGGGCAGTTCTTC.

The chain is built from TRBV7-9 and TRBJ1-6; D call uncertain. Germline V gene sequence: CDR1 SEHNR, CDR2 FQNEAQ (reference sequence). V lost 4 bases, J lost 8 bases, and 15 bases lay in between. This CDR3 region has 15 residues. The CDR3 sequence is CASSSISPYYSPLHF. Here the CDR3 DNA reads TGTGCCAGCAGCTCTATAAGCCCGTACTATTCACCCCTCCACTTT.

This sequence joins TRBV12-3 or TRBV12-4 and TRBJ2-1; maybe TRBD2 (6 bases). V lost 4 bases and J 5 bases, leaving 12 bases between the germline ends. This CDR3 region has 14 residues. CDR3 region: CASSSQDYHNEQFF. DNA of the CDR3: TGTGCCAGCAGTTCCCAGGACTACCACAATGAGCAGTTCTTC.

There are a few counts of this clonotype. J is TRBJ2-1 and V is TRBV7-2; TRBD1 aligns across 11 bases. The V gene end was trimmed by 5 bases and the J gene end by 10 bases; junction bases not matched to a gene: 13. CDR3 length: 16 residues. Germline V gene sequence: CDR1 SGHTA, CDR2 FQGNSA. The CDR3 coding sequence is TGTGCCAGCAGCCTAGACGGACAGGGGGCTCTCAGGGAGCAGTTCTTC. This codes for CASSLDGQGALREQFF.

The gene calls are TRBV4-1 and TRBJ2-3; D possibly uses TRBD1 or TRBD2 (5 bases each). V lost 4 bases to trimming and J lost 8 bases, with 13 bases between them. CDR3 length: 13 amino acids. Looked up from germline, CDR1 is MGHRA and CDR2 is YSYEKL. CDR3 in amino acids: CASSLGTSGTQYF. DNA for the CDR3: TGCGCCAGCAGCCTCGGGACCTCCGGTACGCAGTATTTT.

The chain combines TRBV28 with TRBJ1-5, with 9 positions matching TRBD1. CDR1 and CDR2 from the germline V gene are MDHEN and SYDVKM. This CDR3 spans 15 amino acids. V lost 5 bases, J lost 6 bases, and 8 bases stayed unmatched. The CDR3 reads CASSQQGAQGQPQHF. The CDR3 DNA sequence: TGTGCCAGCAGTCAACAGGGGGCGCAGGGTCAGCCCCAGCATTTT.

V and J are TRBV4-1 and TRBJ2-7, with D tentatively TRBD2 (6 bases). Trimming took 4 bases from V and 5 from J, leaving 9 bases between them. Per the germline V gene, CDR1 is MGHRA and CDR2 is YSYEKL. The CDR3 sequence is 12 residues long. CDR3 nucleotides: TGCGCCAGCAGCCCAGGGACTGACGAGCAGTACTTC. Protein: CASSPGTDEQYF.

This clonotype was counted a few times. This chain links TRBV20-1 with TRBJ1-1, with TRBD1 identical over 9 bases. V shed 2 bases and J 4 bases; nucleotides not matched to a gene: 2. CDR3 length equals 13 residues. CDR1 and CDR2 from the germline V gene are DFQATT and SNEGSKA (reference sequence). The CDR3 loop reads CSARRDRVTEAFF. CDR3 nucleotides: TGCAGTGCTAGAAGGGACAGGGTCACTGAAGCTTTCTTT.

This chain links TRBV15 with TRBJ1-5; unclear D gene. The germline gives CDR1 LNHNV, CDR2 YYDKDF (reference sequence). The V gene lost 7 bases and the J gene lost 6 bases, with 13 bases spanning the gap. The CDR3 totals 13 residues. The CDR3 reads CATNTGTSQPQHF. The CDR3 DNA reads as TGTGCCACCAACACGGGTACTAGTCAGCCCCAGCATTTT.

The chain joins TRBV5-1 to TRBJ2-1, with unresolved D. Germline V CDR1 and CDR2: SGHRS, YFSETQ. CDR3 length: 11 amino acids. Trimming took off 6 bases at V and 4 bases at J, with 5 bases between the two ends. As DNA, the CDR3 is TGCGCCAGCAACGAGTACAATGAGCAGTTCTTC. Residues: CASNEYNEQFF.

The V call is TRBV5-1, the J call TRBJ2-2; D call uncertain. Germline V gene data show CDR1 as SGHRS and CDR2 as YFSETQ. The V gene lost 0 bases and the J gene lost 8 bases, with 11 bases spanning the gap. This CDR3 region has 14 residues. The CDR3 region is CASSLGPAAGELFF. CDR3 coding DNA: TGCGCCAGCAGCTTGGGGCCCGCGGCTGGGGAGCTGTTTTTT.

This clonotype was recorded a few times. The chain links TRBV5-4 to TRBJ1-1; 7 positions match TRBD1. CDR1 and CDR2 from the germline V gene are SGHNT and YYREEE (reference sequence). CDR3 length: 17 residues. Trimming cost V 3 bases and J 0 bases; bases outside gene matches: 11. CDR3 sequence: CASSSTGALFLNTEAFF. In nucleotides, the CDR3 is TGTGCCAGCAGCTCTACAGGGGCCCTATTTTTGAACACTGAAGCTTTCTTT. The entire variable domain, with the rest obtained from reference TRBV5-4 and TRBJ1-1, is as follows: ETGVTQSPTHLIKTRGQQVTLRCSSQSGHNTVSWYQQALGQGPQFIFQYYREEENGRGNFPPRFSGLQFPNYSSELNVNALELDDSALYLCASSSTGALFLNTEAFFGQGTRLTVV.

The chain employs TRBV6-5 and TRBJ1-1; TRBD1 might be the D (6 bases). This CDR3 is 16 amino acids long. Germline lookup yields CDR1 MNHEY and CDR2 SVGAGI. V was trimmed by 2 bases and J by 5 bases, leaving 18 bases between them. Here the CDR3 DNA reads TGTGCCAGCAGTTACGGGTTTGGGGCAGGGGTTACTGAAGCTTTCTTT. Translated, it gives CASSYGFGAGVTEAFF.

This chain links TRBV7-9 with TRBJ1-1; D not certain. The CDR3 covers 14 residues. Per germline, CDR1 SEHNR and CDR2 FQNEAQ (reference sequence). Trimming pared 1 base from V and 0 bases from J, leaving 6 bases between. The DNA for the CDR3 is TGTGCCAGCAGCTTAGTCGCCATGAACACTGAAGCTTTCTTT. Translating it yields CASSLVAMNTEAFF.

This sequence joins TRBV7-2 and TRBJ1-5, with D perhaps matching TRBD1 (6 bases). CDR1 SGHTA and CDR2 FQGNSA come from the germline V gene. The CDR3 has 13 residues. Trimming cost V 5 bases and J 7 bases, with 12 bases left between them. CDR3 loop: CASSRQEGQPQHF. The CDR3 DNA follows: TGTGCCAGCAGCAGACAGGAAGGACAGCCCCAGCATTTT.

There are a few counts of this clonotype. V and J are TRBV20-1 and TRBJ2-3; a possible D gene is TRBD2 (5 bases). V was trimmed by 5 bases and J by 1 base, leaving 13 bases between them. The germline CDR1 and CDR2 sequences are DFQATT and SNEGSKA (reference sequence). The CDR3 contains 14 residues. The CDR3 region is CSAGRWGGTDTQYF. The CDR3 nucleotides read TGCAGTGCTGGGCGATGGGGAGGCACAGATACGCAGTATTTT.

The V gene is TRBV24-1, the J gene TRBJ2-3, with 8 bases identical to TRBD1. Trimming at V came to 3 bases and at J to 6 bases, leaving 10 bases not matched to a gene. The CDR3 runs to 16 residues. The germline V gene has CDR1 KGHDR and CDR2 SFDVKD. The CDR3 spells CATSDVGTTGADTQYF. In nucleotides, the CDR3 is TGTGCCACCAGTGATGTCGGAACGACAGGGGCGGATACGCAGTATTTT.

This clonotype was observed a handful of times. The chain links TRBV29-1 to TRBJ1-2; D is uncertain. This CDR3 region has 12 residues. V gave up 6 bases and J gave up 4 bases, with 12 bases separating them. Germline loops: CDR1 SQVTM, CDR2 ANQGSEA. The CDR3 DNA reads TGCAGCGTAGAGGGCTTGGGCTATGGCTACACCTTC. It encodes CSVEGLGYGYTF.

This clonotype showed up just a few times. This rearrangement joins TRBV23-1 to TRBJ2-7, with D possibly called TRBD1 or TRBD2 (6 bases each). TRBV23-1 is placed among ORFs of uncertain function. This CDR3 contains 17 residues. V lost 0 bases and J 1 base, leaving 16 bases between the germline ends. The DNA of the CDR3 is TGCGCCAGCAGTCAATCCTGCGCCAGGGGAGGTTCCTACGAGCAGTACGTC. Protein product: CASSQSCARGGSYEQYV.